This T cell receptor (beta chain) emerged from a study of spatial heterogeneity in lung cancer (dated by TCRdb to about 2019). Regarding the research as a whole: More beta-chain than alpha-chain transcripts were consistently detected, likely reflecting higher beta-chain transcript abundance. In the raw uncorrected reads, each unique combination of TCR and UMI appeared on average more than ten times. In non-small cell lung cancer, the study quantitatively compared TCR alpha and beta repertoires across several tumor regions, matched nontumor lung, and blood. Nonsynonymous mutation counts, determined by whole-exome sequencing of tumor tissue, were related to TCR repertoire features. Both alpha and beta chains were TCR-sequenced in 210 or so tumor regions, under 85 matched nontumor lung samples and roughly 50 PBMC samples obtained at surgery.

Reading the label with the study, this specimen's time point is: sample taken at primary tumor resection. TCR sequencing used whole RNA extracted from tumor and nontumor lung tissue, or from cryopreserved PBMC samples, without cell sorting. Donors were under 95 patients with early-stage, untreated non-small cell lung cancer from the lung TRACERx cohort. Patients were selected for TCR sequencing only if sufficient RNA was available from at least two tumor regions. Reading from cysteine to phenylalanine, the CDR3 counts 14 amino acids. Of the read, only the CDR3 DNA is kept; its 42 bases are in frame from base 1. The germline V and J ends show losses of 5 bases and 3 bases respectively, and no gene match explains 7 bases of the junction. CDR1 and CDR2 are read off the germline V gene (reference sequence) as DFQATT and SNEGSKA. Study-wide conclusions, independent of this receptor: Ubiquitous expanded tumor TCRs showed up in blood more often at tumor resection than at routine follow-up. Additional single-cell paired TCR alpha and beta sequencing was considered necessary to confirm, at a functional level, the hypothesis that regional TCRs recognize regional mutations.

The library was produced with 5' RACE. Reads for this sample came from a NextSeq 500. The TCR library protocol attached a unique molecular identifier to each TCR cDNA molecule to allow correction of PCR and sequencing errors. The paper's processing steps were these. Decombinator tools were used for TCR identification, UMI-based error correction and CDR3 extraction. TCRs above a frequency of 2 per 1,000, corresponding to the top 1% of the tumor frequency distribution, were defined as expanded. Rényi diversity was computed with the R vegan package after subsampling each repertoire 100 times to 5,000 TCRs. CDR3 similarity networks were built from amino acid triplet string-kernel similarity, with CDR3s being connected when pairwise similarity was above 0.82. TCRdb passed the public sequencing reads through fastp at Q25 and MiXCR, retaining productive beta sequences. When rows share a CDR3 protein, they turn into one entry using the most common DNA and genes. The V and J calls, along with clone size, are taken from TCRdb and not from the paper's own processing. This sample is represented by about 85,000 distinct CDR3 sequences; approximately 21% of them were singletons. In total, the top ten clones hold 5% to 7.5% of the sample.

This clonotype was detected many times. The antigen it recognizes is unknown. Per-base quality was not reported, and no clone a single base away is much larger than it. Sequences were derived from PBMCs, sampled at surgery. The sequence came from a male donor with early-stage non-small cell lung cancer. The rearrangement joined TRBV20-1 to TRBJ1-2; TRBD1 agrees with 9 junctional bases. The CDR3 is CSAYTGGMDYGYTF. The DNA sequence is as follows: TGCAGTGCTTATACAGGGGGCATGGACTATGGCTACACCTTC.